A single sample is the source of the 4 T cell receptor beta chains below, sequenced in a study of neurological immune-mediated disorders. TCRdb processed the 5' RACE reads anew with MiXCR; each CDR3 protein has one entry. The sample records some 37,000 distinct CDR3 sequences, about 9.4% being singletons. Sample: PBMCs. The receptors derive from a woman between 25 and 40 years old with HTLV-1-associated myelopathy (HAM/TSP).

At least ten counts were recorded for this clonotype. Here the CDR3 DNA reads TGTGCCAGCAGCCGAGGACAGTCCACTGAAGCTTTCTTT. Protein sequence: CASSRGQSTEAFF. This chain joins TRBV5-6 and TRBJ1-1; tentatively, D is TRBD1 (6 bases). CDR3 length: 13 amino acids. The germline V and J ends were trimmed by 4 bases and 4 bases, with 11 bases remaining between them. The germline V gene encodes CDR1 SGHDT and CDR2 YYEEEE.

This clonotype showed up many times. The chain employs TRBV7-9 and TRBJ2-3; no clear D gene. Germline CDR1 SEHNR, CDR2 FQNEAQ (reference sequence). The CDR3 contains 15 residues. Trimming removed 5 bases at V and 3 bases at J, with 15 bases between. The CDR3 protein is CASSPGLFKTDTQYF. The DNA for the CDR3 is TGTGCCAGCAGCCCTGGCCTATTCAAAACAGATACGCAGTATTTT.

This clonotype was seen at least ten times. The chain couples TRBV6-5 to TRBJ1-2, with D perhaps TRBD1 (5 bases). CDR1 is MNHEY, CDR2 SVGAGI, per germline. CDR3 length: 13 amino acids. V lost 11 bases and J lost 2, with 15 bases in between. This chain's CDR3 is CASRRGPNYGYTF. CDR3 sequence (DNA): TGTGCCTCCAGGAGGGGCCCGAACTATGGCTACACCTTC.

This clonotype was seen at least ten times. The CDR3 loop reads CSASENRATEAFF. CDR3 DNA: TGCAGTGCTAGTGAGAACAGGGCCACTGAAGCTTTCTTT. The J gene is TRBJ1-1, the V gene TRBV20-1; D might be TRBD1 (6 bases). The V end was cut by 3 bases, the J end by 4 bases, with 12 bases between. This CDR3 spans 13 amino acids. Germline loops: CDR1 DFQATT, CDR2 SNEGSKA (reference sequence).